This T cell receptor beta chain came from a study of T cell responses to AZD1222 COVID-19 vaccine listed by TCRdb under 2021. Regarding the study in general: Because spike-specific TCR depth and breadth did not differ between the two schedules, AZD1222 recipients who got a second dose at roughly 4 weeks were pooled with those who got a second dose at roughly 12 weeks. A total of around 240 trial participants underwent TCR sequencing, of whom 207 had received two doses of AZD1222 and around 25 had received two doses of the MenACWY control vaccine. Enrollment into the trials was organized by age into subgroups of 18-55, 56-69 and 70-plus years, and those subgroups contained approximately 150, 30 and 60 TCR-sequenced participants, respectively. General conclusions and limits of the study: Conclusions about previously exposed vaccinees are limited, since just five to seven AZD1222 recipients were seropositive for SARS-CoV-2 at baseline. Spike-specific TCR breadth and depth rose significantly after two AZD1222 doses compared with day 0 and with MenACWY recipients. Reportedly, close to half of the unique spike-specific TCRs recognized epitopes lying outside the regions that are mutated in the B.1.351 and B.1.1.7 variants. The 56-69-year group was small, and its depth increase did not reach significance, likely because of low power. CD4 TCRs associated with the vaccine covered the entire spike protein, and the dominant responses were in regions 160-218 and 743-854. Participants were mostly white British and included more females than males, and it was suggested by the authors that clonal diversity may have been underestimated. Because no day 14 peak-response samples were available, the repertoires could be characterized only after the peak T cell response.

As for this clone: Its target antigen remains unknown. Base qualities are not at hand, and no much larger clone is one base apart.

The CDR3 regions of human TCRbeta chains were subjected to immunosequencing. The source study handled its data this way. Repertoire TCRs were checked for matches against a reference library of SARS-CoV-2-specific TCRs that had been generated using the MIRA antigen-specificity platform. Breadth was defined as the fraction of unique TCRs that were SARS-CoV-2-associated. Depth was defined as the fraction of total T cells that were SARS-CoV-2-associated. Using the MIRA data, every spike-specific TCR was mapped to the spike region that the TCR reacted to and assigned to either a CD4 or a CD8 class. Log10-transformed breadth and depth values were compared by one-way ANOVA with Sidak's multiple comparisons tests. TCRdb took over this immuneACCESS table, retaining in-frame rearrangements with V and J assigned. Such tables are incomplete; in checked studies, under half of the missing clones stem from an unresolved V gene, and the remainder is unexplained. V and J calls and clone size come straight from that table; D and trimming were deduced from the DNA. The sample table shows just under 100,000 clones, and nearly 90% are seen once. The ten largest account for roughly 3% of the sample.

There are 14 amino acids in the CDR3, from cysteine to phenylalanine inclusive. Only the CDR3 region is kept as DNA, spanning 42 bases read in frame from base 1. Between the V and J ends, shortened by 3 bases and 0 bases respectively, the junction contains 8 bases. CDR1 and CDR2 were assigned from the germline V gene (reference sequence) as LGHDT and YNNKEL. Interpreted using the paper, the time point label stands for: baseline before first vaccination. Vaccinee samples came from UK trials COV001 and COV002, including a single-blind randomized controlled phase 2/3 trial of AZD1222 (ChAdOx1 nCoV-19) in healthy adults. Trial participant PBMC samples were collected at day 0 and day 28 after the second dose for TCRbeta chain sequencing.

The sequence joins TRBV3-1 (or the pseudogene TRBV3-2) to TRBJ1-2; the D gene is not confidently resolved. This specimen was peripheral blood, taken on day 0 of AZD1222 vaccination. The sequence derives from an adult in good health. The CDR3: CASSQWVSNYGYTF. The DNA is TGTGCCAGCAGCCAGTGGGTATCTAACTATGGCTACACCTTC.